This T cell receptor beta chain is drawn from a study of T cell responses to AZD1222 COVID-19 vaccine. The study's findings and limits: Vaccination with two AZD1222 doses was followed by a rise in Spike-specific TCR breadth and depth.

Note on this clone: The antigen is unknown.

V lost 2 bases to trimming and J lost 6 bases; unmatched junction nucleotides: 5. From germline, CDR1 is SGHVS and CDR2 FQNEAQ. The CDR3 length is 14 residues. Profiling relied on immunoSEQ multiplex PCR, and the TCRdb table lists in-frame clones only, not all of them. Of some 96,000 clones listed, about four fifths are singletons. The source material was peripheral blood, sampled 28 days after the second AZD1222 dose. V usage is TRBV7-8 and J usage is TRBJ1-2, with 8 bases fitting TRBD1. This clonotype was obtained from an adult who received the AZD1222 COVID-19 vaccine. The CDR3 is CASSLPGQGNGYTF. In DNA form, the CDR3 reads TGTGCCAGCAGCTTACCTGGACAGGGAAATGGCTACACCTTC.